Listed below are T cell receptor beta chains from one sample, sequenced in a study of T cell responses to AZD1222 COVID-19 vaccine. The assay was immunoSEQ multiplex PCR, and TCRdb's table has in-frame clones only and misses some. The sample has roughly 150,000 clones; about 91% are singletons. This specimen consisted of peripheral blood, obtained on day 0 of AZD1222 vaccination. Source of these receptors: an adult in good health. CDR3s include the opening cysteine and the closing phenylalanine or tryptophan.

j_call v_call cdr3_aa
TRBJ1-1 TRBV10-1 CASSPRAGTEAFF
TRBJ1-5 TRBV5-5 CASSRTFNMGGFNQPQHF
TRBJ1-2 TRBV9 CASSSRTDDGYTF
TRBJ1-6 TRBV19 CASSTGWSSYNSPLHF
TRBJ1-2 TRBV29-1 CSVVGGPNYGYTF
TRBJ1-5 TRBV5-6 CASTSTGRNQPQHF
TRBJ2-7 TRBV18 CASSPYPQGEQYF
TRBJ2-7 TRBV7-2 CASSPGTSGNGEQYF
TRBJ1-1 TRBV28 CASSPTEDTEAFF
TRBJ1-3 TRBV21-1 CASSRSGRFSGNTIYF
TRBJ2-7 TRBV19 CASSNTQGQAYEQYF
TRBJ2-1 TRBV27 CASSPSRAVNYNEQFF
TRBJ2-7 TRBV28 CASSLDNPYEQYF
TRBJ2-7 TRBV9 CASSGTAGRSYEQYF
TRBJ1-4 TRBV21-1 CASISSGWVEKLFF
TRBJ1-2 TRBV28 CASNTGQGNYGYTF
TRBJ2-1 TRBV19 CASRKLAGSYNEQFF
TRBJ2-1 TRBV7-9 CASSLLAGKSYNEQFF
TRBJ2-7 TRBV6-5 CASSSTTAPPGF
TRBJ2-1 TRBV5-4 CASSQGLDRNEQFF
TRBJ2-3 TRBV7-9 CASSTGTASTDTQYF
TRBJ1-3 TRBV28 CASSLGTDSGNTIYF
TRBJ1-6 TRBV6-5 CASKQGDNSPLHF
TRBJ2-5 TRBV5-1 CASSLAGSGETQYF
TRBJ2-7 TRBV9 CASSVGSTYEQYF
TRBJ2-7 TRBV11-2 CASSSNRGGREQYF
TRBJ2-3 TRBV24-1 CATSRGGAGTDTQYF
TRBJ1-1 TRBV19 CASSRAGGTNTEAFF
TRBJ1-5 TRBV28 CASRPREPTQPQHF
TRBJ1-3 TRBV28 CATRQALGNTIYF
TRBJ1-2 TRBV27 CASSPRVGGWGYTF
TRBJ2-2 TRBV12-5 CASGLGAQGADTGELFF
TRBJ2-6 TRBV30 CAWTAISGANVLTF
TRBJ1-6 TRBV28 CASSSPGSPLHF
TRBJ1-1 TRBV6-2/TRBV6-3 CASSLGGLGTEAFF
TRBJ2-2 TRBV24-1 CATSDTTGELFF
TRBJ2-1 TRBV7-2 CASSSRTSGNNEQFF
TRBJ2-3 TRBV28 CASSSLGRGHGDTQYF
TRBJ2-1 TRBV5-1 CASSLMPRGYNEQFF